A single sample gave rise to the 15 T cell receptor beta chains below, sequenced in a study of T cell responses to AZD1222 COVID-19 vaccine. Sequencing was performed with immunoSEQ multiplex PCR; in TCRdb, only in-frame clones are kept and a portion is missing. Among 150,000 or so clones, 86% were seen once, and the ten largest hold under 7%. This material consisted of peripheral blood, taken on day 0 of MenACWY control vaccination. These receptors came from an adult in good health.

The chain has TRBV29-1 and TRBJ1-2, with D hard to call. The V end lost 0 bases, the J end lost 4 bases, and 12 bases lay between the germline ends. The CDR3 is made up of 14 amino acids. Germline V gene lookup returns CDR1 SQVTM and CDR2 ANQGSEA. The CDR3: CSVEERTAFYGYTF. For the CDR3, the DNA is TGCAGCGTTGAAGAACGCACAGCTTTCTATGGCTACACCTTC.

This clone came up a few times. The CDR3 DNA follows: TGTGCCATCAGCCTTGGTGGGGATAGAGTTGAGCAGTTCTTC. Translated: CAISLGGDRVEQFF. This sequence joins TRBV10-3 and TRBJ2-1; D uncertain. The CDR3 is made up of 14 amino acids. Germline-derived CDR1 and CDR2 are ENHRY and SYGVKD. V was trimmed by 6 bases and J by 9 bases, leaving 18 bases between them.

The rearrangement joins TRBV25-1 to TRBJ1-4; TRBD1 might be the D (6 bases). The V gene's germline CDR1 is MGHDK and CDR2 SYGVNS. The CDR3 loop spans 17 amino acids. Trimming removed 3 bases at V and 4 bases at J, with 18 bases between. In DNA, the CDR3 is TGTGCCAGCAGTGACCGGGGGGTACCAGGGGATAATGAAAAACTGTTTTTT. Translation gives CASSDRGVPGDNEKLFF.

The chain uses TRBV4-3 and TRBJ2-1, with D possibly being TRBD2 (6 bases). Germline V CDR1 and CDR2: LGHNA, YSLEER. The CDR3 is 14 amino acids. Between the trimmed V and J ends, which lost 4 bases and 4 bases, there was a span of 11 bases. The CDR3 is CASSLRLVYNEQFF. The DNA for the CDR3 is TGCGCCAGCAGCCTCAGACTAGTTTACAATGAGCAGTTCTTC.

V and J are TRBV18 and TRBJ1-5; 9 bases map to TRBD1. Germline values: CDR1 KGHSH, CDR2 LQKENI. CDR3 size: 14 residues. V gave up 3 bases and J gave up 8 bases; unmatched junction bases: 5. This chain's CDR3 is CASSPRQGVEPQHF. For the CDR3, the DNA is TGTGCCAGCTCACCGAGACAGGGGGTAGAGCCCCAGCATTTT. Using reference TRBV18 and TRBJ1-5 for the parts outside the CDR3, the full variable domain is NAGVMQNPRHLVRRRGQEARLRCSPMKGHSHVYWYRQLPEEGLKFMVYLQKENIIDESGMPKERFSAEFPKEGPSILRIQQVVRGDSAAYFCASSPRQGVEPQHFGDGTRLSIL.

The gene calls are TRBV29-1 and TRBJ1-1; 8 positions agree with TRBD1. V shed 7 bases and J 10 bases; nucleotides not matched to a gene: 11. CDR3 size: 12 residues. The germline gives CDR1 SQVTM, CDR2 ANQGSEA. The CDR3 DNA reads TGCAGCGGCGTGACAGGGGCGGCGGGAGCTTTCTTT. Translating it yields CSGVTGAAGAFF.

The chain joins TRBV28 to TRBJ1-2, with D maybe TRBD1 (5 bases). Germline V gene sequence: CDR1 MDHEN, CDR2 SYDVKM. The CDR3 contains 14 residues. V was cut by 5 bases and J by 4 bases, with 14 bases left in between. Here the CDR3 DNA reads TGTGCCAGCAGTCCTCCCGGACAAATCTATGGCTACACCTTC. It is translated as CASSPPGQIYGYTF.

Comment on this clone: The same CDR3 can be traced to other DNA sequences in this sample. The CDR3 loop is CASSLSSSYNEQFF. CDR3 coding DNA: TGTGCCAGCAGCTTGAGTTCCTCCTACAATGAGCAGTTCTTC. The rearrangement links TRBV7-2 to TRBJ2-1; D is uncertain. V lost 3 bases and J lost 0, with 6 bases in between. CDR3 length: 14 residues. Per the germline V gene, CDR1 is SGHTA and CDR2 is FQGNSA.

J is TRBJ1-2 and V is TRBV18, with D possibly TRBD1 on 5 matching bases. With 6 bases removed from V and 4 bases from J, the gap between germline ends came to 15 bases. The CDR3 runs to 14 residues. CDR1 is KGHSH, CDR2 LQKENI, per germline. Written as DNA, the CDR3 is TGTGCCAGCTCGCCCCAGGGAGGGGCCTATGGCTACACCTTC. Translating gives CASSPQGGAYGYTF.

The chain combines TRBV7-2 with TRBJ1-4; D uncertain. Germline V gene data show CDR1 as SGHTA and CDR2 as FQGNSA. V gave up 1 base and J gave up 0 bases, with 15 bases separating them. The CDR3 contains 18 residues. CDR3 loop: CASSLGRHGRATNEKLFF. As DNA, the CDR3 is TGTGCCAGCAGCTTAGGCCGCCACGGGAGGGCAACTAATGAAAAACTGTTTTTT.

This clone showed up just once. The chain couples TRBV19 to TRBJ2-7; D unresolved. Germline V gives CDR1 LNHDA, CDR2 SQIVND (reference sequence). The CDR3 loop spans 15 amino acids. The germline V and J ends were trimmed by 3 bases and 0 bases, with 12 bases remaining between them. This CDR3 is CASSMGATGSYEQYF. The CDR3 nucleotides are TGTGCCAGTAGTATGGGTGCCACCGGCTCCTACGAGCAGTACTTC.

CDR3 region: CATSKGGLAGEQYF. DNA of the CDR3: TGTGCCACCAGCAAAGGCGGACTAGCGGGAGAGCAGTACTTC. The chain recombines TRBV15 with TRBJ2-7, with 12 nucleotides matching TRBD2. This CDR3 is built from 14 residues. Per the germline V gene, CDR1 is LNHNV and CDR2 is YYDKDF (reference sequence). The V and J ends lost 4 bases and 7 bases, in that order; junction bases with no gene match: 5.

This clone appeared once. This chain uses TRBV27 with TRBJ2-1, with D hard to call. Germline CDR1 MNHEY, CDR2 SMNVEV (reference sequence). The CDR3 is made up of 15 amino acids. Trimming took 3 bases from V and 0 from J, leaving 9 bases between them. CDR3 bases: TGTGCCAGCAGTTTCTCGAGGAGCTCCTACAATGAGCAGTTCTTC. The encoded protein is CASSFSRSSYNEQFF.

The V gene is TRBV6-1, the J gene TRBJ1-1; possibly TRBD1 for D (5 bases). The germline CDR1 and CDR2 sequences are MNHNS and SASEGT. CDR3 length: 12 amino acids. With 6 bases removed from V and 10 bases from J, the gap between germline ends came to 15 bases. DNA of the CDR3: TGTGCCAGCAGGACCGGGGCCCCGAGAGCTTTCTTT. Protein sequence: CASRTGAPRAFF.

The V call is TRBV28, the J call TRBJ1-1; D is ambiguous. This CDR3 is 13 amino acids long. Trimming removed 6 bases at V and 1 base at J, with 9 bases between. CDR1 and CDR2 (germline): MDHEN, SYDVKM. CDR3 amino acids: CASSPLGNTEAFF. The CDR3, as DNA: TGTGCCAGCAGCCCTTTAGGGAACACTGAAGCTTTCTTT.